This entry is about one T cell receptor beta chain. These data originate in a study of OX40 agonist ivuxolimab in advanced cancers. The V segment lost 3 bases and the J segment 2 bases; nucleotides outside the gene matches: 4. This CDR3 spans 14 amino acids. Germline V CDR1 and CDR2: SGHNT, YYREEE (reference sequence). Assay used: immunoSEQ multiplex PCR; TCRdb lists only in-frame clones, some missing. The sample lists 35,000 to 40,000 clones; 60% to 80% were seen once. V is TRBV5-4 and J is TRBJ1-2; 7 bases match TRBD1. The clonotype originates from an adult with an advanced solid tumor such as melanoma, head and neck, liver or kidney cancer. Sequences were derived from CD4+ or CD8+ T cells sorted from blood, sampled in a trial of the OX40 agonist ivuxolimab. DNA for the CDR3: TGTGCCAGCAGCTCGCCGGGACAGAACTATGGCTACACCTTC. Residues: CASSSPGQNYGYTF.